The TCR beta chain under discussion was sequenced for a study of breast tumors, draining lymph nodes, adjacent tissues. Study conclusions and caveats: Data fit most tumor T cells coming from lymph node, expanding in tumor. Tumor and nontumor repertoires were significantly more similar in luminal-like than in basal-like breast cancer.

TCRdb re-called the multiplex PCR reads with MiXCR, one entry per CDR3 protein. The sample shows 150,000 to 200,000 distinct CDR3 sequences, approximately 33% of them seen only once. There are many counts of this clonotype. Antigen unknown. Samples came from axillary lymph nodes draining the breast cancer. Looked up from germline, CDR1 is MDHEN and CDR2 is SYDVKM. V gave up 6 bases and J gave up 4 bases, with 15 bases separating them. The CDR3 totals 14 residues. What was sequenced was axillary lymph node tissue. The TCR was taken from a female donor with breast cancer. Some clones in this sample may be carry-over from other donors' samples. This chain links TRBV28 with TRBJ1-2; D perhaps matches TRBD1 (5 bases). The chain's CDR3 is CASRPSQGGYGYTF. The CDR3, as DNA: TGTGCCAGCAGACCATCCCAGGGAGGCTATGGCTACACCTTC.